The following is a T cell receptor beta chain sequence with its context. The germline V and J ends were trimmed by 2 bases and 11 bases, with 16 bases remaining between them. This CDR3 spans 14 amino acids. Germline assignment: CDR1 PRHDT and CDR2 FYEKMQ (reference sequence). This entry comes from a study of T cell changes during pregnancy in multiple sclerosis. Using immunoSEQ multiplex PCR, the repertoire was profiled, and TCRdb retains in-frame clones only, with some absent. Here the sample spans just over 50,000 clones, about 92% being singletons. This sequence was found in a female donor with multiple sclerosis, enrolled in a pregnancy study. The rearrangement uses TRBV13 and TRBJ1-5; TRBD1 might be the D (5 bases). This specimen was CD4+ T cells from peripheral blood mononuclear cells, taken after pregnancy. CDR3 coding DNA: TGTGCCAGCAGCTTAAGGACACTGGAGCGGGCCCAGCATTTT. Protein sequence: CASSLRTLERAQHF.